The rows below give T cell receptor beta chains drawn from one sample of a study of blood T cell repertoires in COVID-19. This table comes from immunoSEQ multiplex PCR, and its TCRdb copy is limited to in-frame clones, with some not included. The sample shows about 70,000 clones, more than 70% of them seen only once. The material sequenced was peripheral blood. The source is a man older than 75 with acute or convalescent COVID-19. Each CDR3 is given with its conserved first and last residue. The D gene is left open where the match is weak. Size is stated for part of the rows, as once, few or many counts, or as a class when the clone is expanded.

v_call,d_call,clone_size,j_call,cdr3_nt,cdr3_aa
TRBV19,TRBD1,.,TRBJ2-1,TGTGCCAGTAGTAAAGGGACAGCCTCTAGGAATGAGCAGTTCTTC,CASSKGTASRNEQFF
TRBV6-5,TRBD1,.,TRBJ1-5,TGTGCCAGCAGCAGAACAGGGGTTAGCAATCAGCCCCAGCATTTT,CASSRTGVSNQPQHF
TRBV29-1,TRBD1,.,TRBJ2-1,TGCAGCGTTATTACGGGACAGGGTGGCGAGCAGTTCTTC,CSVITGQGGEQFF
TRBV28,TRBD1,.,TRBJ1-4,TGTGCCAGCAGCAGCACTAGAGGACAGGGGAAACTGTTTTTT,CASSSTRGQGKLFF
TRBV28,.,.,TRBJ2-7,TGTGCCAGCAGTTTACTAACAGCCTACGAGCAGTACTTC,CASSLLTAYEQYF
TRBV19,TRBD1,.,TRBJ2-2,TGTGCCAGTGCCCCCTTCGTCTTGGACAGGTCCGGGGAGCTGTTTTTT,CASAPFVLDRSGELFF
TRBV6-6,.,once,TRBJ2-6,TGTGCCAGCAAGCAGGGCTACTCTGGGGCCAACGTCCTGACTTTC,CASKQGYSGANVLTF
TRBV7-2,TRBD2,once,TRBJ2-2,TGTGCCAGCAGCCTAAAGACTAGCGGGGTCACCGGGGAGCTGTTTTTT,CASSLKTSGVTGELFF
TRBV30,.,.,TRBJ2-2,TGTGCCTGGAGTACAGGGTTAAAGGACGGGGAGCTGTTTTTT,CAWSTGLKDGELFF
TRBV5-1,TRBD2,.,TRBJ2-1,TGCGCCAGCAGCTTGGTGTCTAGCGGGGGCGATGAGCAGTTCTTC,CASSLVSSGGDEQFF
TRBV7-2,TRBD2,.,TRBJ2-7,TGTGCCAGCAGTACACCGGGGGGGCCGTACGAGCAGTACTTC,CASSTPGGPYEQYF
TRBV3-1/TRBV3-2,.,once,TRBJ2-6,TGTGCCAGCAGCCAAGACAGACTTTACTCTGGGGCCAACGTCCTGACTTTC,CASSQDRLYSGANVLTF
TRBV5-8,.,.,TRBJ2-1,TGTGCCAGCAGCTTGATTTTCTCTAGCTCCTACAATGAGCAGTTCTTC,CASSLIFSSSYNEQFF
TRBV19,.,.,TRBJ2-1,TGTGCCAGTAGTATTCGGGAATCCGGCGGGGCCGACTACAATGAGCAGTTCTTC,CASSIRESGGADYNEQFF
TRBV7-2,.,.,TRBJ1-5,TGTGCCAGCAGCTTAGAGAGCAACGGCAATCAGCCCCAGCATTTT,CASSLESNGNQPQHF
TRBV19,TRBD1,.,TRBJ2-7,TGTGCCAGTAGCCCTAAGACAGGGAGACCTACCGAGCAGTACTTC,CASSPKTGRPTEQYF
TRBV20-1,TRBD1,.,TRBJ2-7,TGCAGTGCTAGTGGGGGCAGGGGGTTGTACGAGCAGTACTTC,CSASGGRGLYEQYF
TRBV6-6,.,.,TRBJ1-6,TGTGCCAGCAGTTACTCGAGGCCCAGGGATGGATCACCCCTCCACTTT,CASSYSRPRDGSPLHF
TRBV7-3,.,.,TRBJ1-1,TGTGCCAGCAGCTTAATATCGGTCCTGGACACTGAAGCTTTCTTT,CASSLISVLDTEAFF
TRBV7-8,.,.,TRBJ2-7,TGTGCCAGCAGTTACCGAGGGCGTCGCTACGAGCAGTACTTC,CASSYRGRRYEQYF
TRBV28,.,.,TRBJ2-1,TGTGCCAGCAGTCCCCCGGGACTCCCGCAGCAGTTCTTC,CASSPPGLPQQFF
TRBV18,TRBD1,.,TRBJ1-1,TGTGCCAGCTCACCACCGGGGAGTATAGGGGGCTTCACTGAAGCTTTCTTT,CASSPPGSIGGFTEAFF
TRBV19,TRBD1,.,TRBJ1-3,TGTGCCAGTAGTATCCAAATTCCGACAGGGCTCACTGGAAACACCATATATTTT,CASSIQIPTGLTGNTIYF
TRBV19,.,.,TRBJ2-7,TGTGCCAGTAGTGGTGAAGCGGGTCCTACCTCCTACGAGCAGTACTTC,CASSGEAGPTSYEQYF
TRBV7-8,TRBD1,.,TRBJ2-2,TGTGCCAGCACCCCGCGGGACAGGGTAGGCACCGGGGAGCTGTTTTTT,CASTPRDRVGTGELFF
TRBV5-3,.,.,TRBJ1-1,TGTGCCAGTCGGAGGAACGGGGGATTGCCTGAAGCTTTCTTT,CASRRNGGLPEAFF
TRBV12-2,.,.,TRBJ1-6,TGTGCAAGTCGCTTAGCGCGGACAGGGAGGAATTCACCCCTCCACTTT,CASRLARTGRNSPLHF
TRBV7-6,TRBD1,.,TRBJ1-2,TGTGCCAGCAGCCCTTCCCGACAGGGGCCCGGCCGAGCTAACTATGGCTACACCTTC,CASSPSRQGPGRANYGYTF
TRBV7-2,TRBD2,few,TRBJ2-2,TGTGCCAGCAGCTTAAGACCCGCGGGAGGAGAGACCGGGGAGCTGTTTTTT,CASSLRPAGGETGELFF
TRBV19,TRBD2,.,TRBJ2-1,TGTGCCAGTAGCTGGACTAGCCAGCGTTTCGATGAGCAGTTCTTC,CASSWTSQRFDEQFF
TRBV7-2,.,few,TRBJ1-4,TGTGCCAGCAGCTTACCGGGGGTGGAAAAACTGTTTTTT,CASSLPGVEKLFF
TRBV30,TRBD1,once,TRBJ1-5,TGTGCCTCGGACAGGGGGCCAGGTCAGCCCCAGCATTTT,CASDRGPGQPQHF
TRBV6-2/TRBV6-3,.,.,TRBJ2-7,TGTGCCAGCAGTTACGACAACCCCTACGAGCAGTACTTC,CASSYDNPYEQYF